This T cell receptor beta chain was identified in a study of tumor and adjacent non-tumor tissue in lung cancer. A word on this clonotype: A read error may explain this, as a much larger clone is one base away.

The CDR3 runs 13 residues. From germline, CDR1 is SGHDN and CDR2 FVKESK. Three rounds of nested PCR, following a modified ARM-PCR protocol, produced the TCRbeta library. MiXCR, run by TCRdb on the multiplex PCR reads, gives a single entry per CDR3 protein. This table has some 120,000 distinct CDR3 sequences, 66% appearing once. The template was RNA from unsorted bulk tissue. This clonotype originated in a man aged 25-45 years with non-small cell lung cancer. Material for sequencing was lung tumor tissue. The chain links TRBV14 to TRBJ1-2; D might be TRBD1 (5 bases). In DNA form, the CDR3 reads TGTGTCAGCAGCCAGGGCGGGAGCTATGGCTACACCTTC. Protein sequence: CVSSQGGSYGYTF.